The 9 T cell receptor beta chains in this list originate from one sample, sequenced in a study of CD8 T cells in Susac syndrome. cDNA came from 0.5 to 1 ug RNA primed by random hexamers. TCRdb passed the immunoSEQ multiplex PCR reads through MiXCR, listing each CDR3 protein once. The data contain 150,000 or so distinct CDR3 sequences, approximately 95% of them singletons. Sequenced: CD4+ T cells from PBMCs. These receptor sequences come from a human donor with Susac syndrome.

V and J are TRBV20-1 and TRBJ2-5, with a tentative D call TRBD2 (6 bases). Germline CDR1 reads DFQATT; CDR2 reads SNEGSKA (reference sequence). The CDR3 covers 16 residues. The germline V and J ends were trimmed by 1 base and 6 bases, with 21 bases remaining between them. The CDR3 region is CSARAAGTPTMKTQYF. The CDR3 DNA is TGCAGTGCTAGAGCTGCGGGGACTCCGACCATGAAGACCCAGTACTTC.

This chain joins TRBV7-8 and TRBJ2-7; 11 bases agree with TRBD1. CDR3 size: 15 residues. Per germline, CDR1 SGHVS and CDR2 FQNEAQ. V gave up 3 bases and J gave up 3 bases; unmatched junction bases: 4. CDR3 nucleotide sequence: TGTGCCAGCAGCTTGACCGGGACAGGGGGCTACGAGCAGTACTTC. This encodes CASSLTGTGGYEQYF.

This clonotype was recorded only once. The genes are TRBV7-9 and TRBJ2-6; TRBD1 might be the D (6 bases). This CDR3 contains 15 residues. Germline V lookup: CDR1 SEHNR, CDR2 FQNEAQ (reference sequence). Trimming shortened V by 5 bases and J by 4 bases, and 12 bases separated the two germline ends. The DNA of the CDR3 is TGTGCCAGCAGCCGTCGGACAGCGGGGGCCAACGTCCTGACTTTC. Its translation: CASSRRTAGANVLTF.

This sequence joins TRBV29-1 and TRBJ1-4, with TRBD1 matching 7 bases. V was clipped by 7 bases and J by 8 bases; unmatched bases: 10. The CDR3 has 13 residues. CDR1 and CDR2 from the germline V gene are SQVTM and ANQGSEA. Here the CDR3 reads CSATRGVGEKLFF. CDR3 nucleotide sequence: TGCAGCGCTACCAGGGGGGTTGGCGAAAAACTGTTTTTT.

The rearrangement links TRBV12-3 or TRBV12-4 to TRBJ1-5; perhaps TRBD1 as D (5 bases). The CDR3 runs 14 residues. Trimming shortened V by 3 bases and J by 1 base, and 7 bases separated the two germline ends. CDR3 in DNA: TGTGCCAGCAGTTTCCGGGACAGCAATCAGCCCCAGCATTTT. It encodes CASSFRDSNQPQHF.

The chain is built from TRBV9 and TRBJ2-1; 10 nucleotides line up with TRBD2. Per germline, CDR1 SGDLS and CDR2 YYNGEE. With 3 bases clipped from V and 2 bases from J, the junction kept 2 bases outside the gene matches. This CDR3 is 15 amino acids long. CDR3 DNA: TGTGCCAGCAGCGAGAGCGGGAGGGCCTACAATGAGCAGTTCTTC. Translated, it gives CASSESGRAYNEQFF.

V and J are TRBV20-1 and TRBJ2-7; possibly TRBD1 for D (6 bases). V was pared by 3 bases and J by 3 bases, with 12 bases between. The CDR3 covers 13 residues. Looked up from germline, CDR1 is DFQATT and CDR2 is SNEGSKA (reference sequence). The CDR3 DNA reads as TGCAGTGCTAGGAGGGACATGGGCTACGAGCAGTACTTC. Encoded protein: CSARRDMGYEQYF.

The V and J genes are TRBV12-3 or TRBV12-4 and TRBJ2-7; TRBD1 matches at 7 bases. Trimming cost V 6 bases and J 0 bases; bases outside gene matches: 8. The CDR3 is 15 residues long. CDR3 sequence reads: CASRTGTDSSYEQYF. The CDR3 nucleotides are TGTGCCAGCAGAACCGGGACAGACAGCTCCTACGAGCAGTACTTC.

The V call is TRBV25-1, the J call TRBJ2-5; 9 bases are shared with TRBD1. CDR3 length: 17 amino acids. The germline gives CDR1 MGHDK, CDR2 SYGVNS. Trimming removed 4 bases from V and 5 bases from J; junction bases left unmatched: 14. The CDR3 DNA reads TGTGCCAGCAGTGGGGACAGGGTGGCCAAATTAGAGGAGACCCAGTACTTC. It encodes CASSGDRVAKLEETQYF.